This T cell receptor beta chain is from a study of cytomegalovirus exposure and HLA in healthy donors. CDR1 and CDR2 (germline): GTSNPN, SVGIG (reference sequence). The CDR3 consists of 14 residues. J was trimmed by 2 bases and V by 4 bases; bases with no gene match: 5. Worth noting for this clone: Antigen specificity is unknown.

The PCR had 60 Vbeta and 13 Jbeta primers. Method: immunoSEQ multiplex PCR; TCRdb's copy keeps in-frame clones and lacks some. Of 100,000 or so clones listed, about 81% were seen once; the top ten hold over 9.5%. Study-level findings and limits: Being indistinguishable, some V segments were excluded, TRBV6-2 and TRBV6-3 among them.

The sequenced sample was PBMCs. This sequence originates from a man between 45 and 60 years old in good health and CMV-seronegative. The genes are TRBV30 and TRBJ2-1, with 7 bases lining up with TRBD1. As DNA, the CDR3 is TGTGCCTGGATGCCTACAGGGGCCTACAATGAGCAGTTCTTC. Residues: CAWMPTGAYNEQFF.